A single sample gave rise to the 12 T cell receptor beta chains below, sequenced in a study of T cells in Graves' hyperthyroidism and ophthalmopathy. Using RNA transcripts as the source, TCR beta CDR3 regions were amplified. The HTBI primer set served for first-round RT-PCR of the TCR CDR3. TCRdb reprocessed the multiplex PCR reads with MiXCR, giving one entry per CDR3 protein. This sample has approximately 600,000 distinct CDR3 sequences; over 11% occur once, and the top ten carry more than 4.5%. The sequenced sample was blood. The source of these receptors is a woman aged 25 to 45 with Graves' hyperthyroidism that later progressed to Graves' ophthalmopathy.

In its sample, this clonotype was seen many times. The chain links TRBV5-5 to TRBJ1-1; possibly TRBD1 for D (5 bases). CDR3 size: 14 residues. Germline assignment: CDR1 SGHKS and CDR2 YYEKEE (reference sequence). The V gene lost 3 bases and the J gene lost 3 bases, with 12 bases spanning the gap. The CDR3 sequence is CASSSPGRDTEAFF. CDR3 sequence (DNA): TGTGCCAGCAGCTCACCAGGGAGGGACACTGAAGCTTTCTTT. Full variable domain (remainder filled in from reference TRBV5-5 and TRBJ1-1): DAGVTQSPTHLIKTRGQQVTLRCSPISGHKSVSWYQQVLGQGPQFIFQYYEKEERGRGNFPDRFSARQFPNYSSELNVNALLLGDSALYLCASSSPGRDTEAFFGQGTRLTVV.

J is TRBJ1-2 and V is TRBV7-9; D remains ambiguous. The CDR3 covers 15 residues. Germline V gene data show CDR1 as SEHNR and CDR2 as FQNEAQ (reference sequence). With 2 bases removed from V and 4 bases from J, the gap between germline ends came to 14 bases. CDR3 residues: CASSLPPMGFYGYTF. The CDR3 bases are TGTGCCAGCAGCTTACCGCCGATGGGGTTCTATGGCTACACCTTC. Full variable domain (rest looked up from reference TRBV7-9 and TRBJ1-2): DTGVSQNPRHKITKRGQNVTFRCDPISEHNRLYWYRQTLGQGPEFLTYFQNEAQLEKSRLLSDRFSAERPKGSFSTLEIQRTEQGDSAMYLCASSLPPMGFYGYTFGSGTRLTVV.

This clonotype has only a few counts. The chain combines TRBV4-2 with TRBJ1-3, with D perhaps TRBD1 (6 bases). The V end lost 1 base, the J end lost 0 bases, and 19 bases lay between the germline ends. Germline V CDR1 and CDR2: LGHNA, YNFKEQ. The CDR3 has 19 residues. CDR3 DNA sequence: TGTGCCAGCAGCCAAGCACACCCCGGACAGCACTTCTCTGGAAACACCATATATTTT. Amino acid sequence: CASSQAHPGQHFSGNTIYF.

This clonotype was seen many times. The chain uses TRBV28 and TRBJ1-1; D gene ambiguous. Trimming shortened V by 7 bases and J by 7 bases, and 16 bases separated the two germline ends. The CDR3 is made up of 13 amino acids. Germline values: CDR1 MDHEN, CDR2 SYDVKM. The CDR3 sequence is CASIRSRPGEAFF. For the CDR3, the DNA is TGTGCCAGCATACGTAGCCGCCCTGGTGAAGCTTTCTTT.

This clonotype occurred many times. The chain uses TRBV7-2 and TRBJ1-2; 10 bases fit TRBD1. Germline loops: CDR1 SGHTA, CDR2 FQGNSA. V dropped 3 bases and J dropped 5; count of bases not matched to a gene: 6. The CDR3 covers 15 residues. This CDR3 is CASSFRQGAEYGYTF. CDR3 in DNA: TGTGCCAGCAGCTTTCGACAGGGGGCTGAGTATGGCTACACCTTC.

A word on this clonotype: A read error is possible here, since a much larger clone lies one base away. The gene calls are TRBV5-6 and TRBJ1-5, with TRBD1 matching 10 bases. The CDR3 has 16 amino acids. Germline-derived CDR1 and CDR2 are SGHDT and YYEEEE. The trim removed 7 bases at V and 4 bases at J, leaving 11 bases unmatched. Here the CDR3 reads CASSDRGSYRNQPQHF. The CDR3 DNA follows: TGTGCCAGCTCGGACAGGGGGAGTTATAGAAATCAGCCCCAGCATTTT.

This clonotype has at least ten counts. The chain joins TRBV30 to TRBJ1-1; 10 bases are shared with TRBD1. CDR3 length: 14 residues. CDR1 and CDR2 (germline): GTSNPN, SVGIG (reference sequence). Trimming at V came to 5 bases and at J to 5 bases, leaving 8 bases not matched to a gene. CDR3 coding DNA: TGTGCCTGGGCGACCGGGACAGGGGATACTGAAGCTTTCTTT. It translates to CAWATGTGDTEAFF.

This clonotype came up many times. The V gene is TRBV29-1, the J gene TRBJ2-1, with D perhaps being TRBD1 or TRBD2 (5 bases each). V was pared by 8 bases and J by 7 bases, with 12 bases between. The CDR3 has 11 residues. Germline V lookup: CDR1 SQVTM, CDR2 ANQGSEA. For the CDR3, the DNA is TGCAGCCCTGGTTGGGGGAATGAGCAGTTCTTC. Translation gives CSPGWGNEQFF.

This clonotype was recorded many times. V usage is TRBV30 and J usage is TRBJ1-2; 10 bases fit TRBD1. The V segment lost 5 bases and the J segment 7 bases; nucleotides outside the gene matches: 1. There are 11 residues in the CDR3. The V gene's germline CDR1 is GTSNPN and CDR2 SVGIG (reference sequence). The CDR3: CAWGTGAGYTF. DNA for the CDR3: TGTGCCTGGGGGACAGGGGCTGGCTACACCTTC.

This clonotype has just a few counts. The chain has TRBV4-2 and TRBJ2-5, with 8 bases fitting TRBD2. The CDR3 sequence is 17 residues long. Germline V gene sequence: CDR1 LGHNA, CDR2 YNFKEQ. The V and J ends lost 0 bases and 5 bases, in that order; junction bases with no gene match: 11. The CDR3 nucleotides are TGTGCCAGCAGCCAAGAATCACCGGGAGGGCTCGGGGAGACCCAGTACTTC. It translates to CASSQESPGGLGETQYF.

This rearrangement joins TRBV19 to TRBJ2-1; 7 nucleotides line up with TRBD2. The CDR3 spans 15 residues. Germline-derived CDR1 and CDR2 are LNHDA and SQIVND (reference sequence). The J segment lost 3 bases and the V segment lost 6 bases, leaving 8 bases of the junction unmatched. The CDR3 nucleotides read TGTGCCAGTAGCTGGGAGGGACTGGGCTACAATGAGCAGTTCTTC. It translates to CASSWEGLGYNEQFF.

This clonotype was detected only a few times. The chain couples TRBV12-5 to TRBJ1-1; D is uncertain. V was clipped by 6 bases and J by 6 bases, with 11 bases between them. Germline assignment: CDR1 LGHNT and CDR2 FRNRAP. This CDR3 is 12 amino acids long. The CDR3 region has the DNA TGTGCTAGTGGAGGACTACAAGCTGAAGCTTTCTTT. It encodes CASGGLQAEAFF. Full variable domain (rest looked up from reference TRBV12-5 and TRBJ1-1): DARVTQTPRHKVTEMGQEVTMRCQPILGHNTVFWYRQTMMQGLELLAYFRNRAPLDDSGMPKDRFSAEMPDATLATLKIQPSEPRDSAVYFCASGGLQAEAFFGQGTRLTVV.